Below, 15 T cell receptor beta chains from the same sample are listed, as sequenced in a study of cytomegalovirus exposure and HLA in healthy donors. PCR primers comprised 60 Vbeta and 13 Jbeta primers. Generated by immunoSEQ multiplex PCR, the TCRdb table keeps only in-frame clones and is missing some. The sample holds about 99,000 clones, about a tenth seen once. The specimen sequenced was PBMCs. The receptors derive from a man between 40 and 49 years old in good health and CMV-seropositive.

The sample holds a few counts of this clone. DNA of the CDR3: TGTGCCAGCAGCCAAGCCCTCCAGGCCCAGTACTTC. It translates to CASSQALQAQYF. The rearrangement uses TRBV14 and TRBJ2-5; D is uncertain. Germline CDR1 reads SGHDN; CDR2 reads FVKESK. The CDR3 covers 12 residues. Trimming left V 1 base short and J 9 bases short, with 9 bases between. Full variable domain (outside the CDR3, taken from reference TRBV14 and TRBJ2-5): EAGVTQFPSHSVIEKGQTVTLRCDPISGHDNLYWYRRVMGKEIKFLLHFVKESKQDESGMPNNRFLAERTGGTYSTLKVQPAELEDSGVYFCASSQALQAQYFGPGTRLLVL.

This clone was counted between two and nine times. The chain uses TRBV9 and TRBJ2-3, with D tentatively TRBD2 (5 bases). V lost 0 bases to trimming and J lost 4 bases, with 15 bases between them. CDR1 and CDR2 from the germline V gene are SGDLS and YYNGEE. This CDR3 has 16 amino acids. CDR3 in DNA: TGTGCCAGCAGCGTAGCTGGAGGTCGCAGAGCAGATACGCAGTATTTT. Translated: CASSVAGGRRADTQYF.

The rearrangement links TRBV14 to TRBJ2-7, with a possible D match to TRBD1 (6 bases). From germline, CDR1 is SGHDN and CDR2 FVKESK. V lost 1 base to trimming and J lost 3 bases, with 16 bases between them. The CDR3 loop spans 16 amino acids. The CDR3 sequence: CASSQGESGGLYEQYF. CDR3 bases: TGTGCCAGCAGCCAAGGCGAGAGTGGGGGCCTCTACGAGCAGTACTTC.

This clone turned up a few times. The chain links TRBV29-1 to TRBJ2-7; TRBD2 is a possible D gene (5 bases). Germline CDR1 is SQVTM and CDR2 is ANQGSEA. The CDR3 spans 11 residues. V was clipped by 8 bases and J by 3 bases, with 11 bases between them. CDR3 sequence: CSFRRGYEQYF. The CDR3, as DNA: TGCAGCTTCCGCCGGGGCTACGAGCAGTACTTC.

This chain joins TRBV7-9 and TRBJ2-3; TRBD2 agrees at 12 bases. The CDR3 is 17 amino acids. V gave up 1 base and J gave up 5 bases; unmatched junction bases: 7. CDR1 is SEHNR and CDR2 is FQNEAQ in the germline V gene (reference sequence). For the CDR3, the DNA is TGTGCCAGCAGCTTAGTTGAGACTAGCGGGAGTATAGATACGCAGTATTTT. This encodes CASSLVETSGSIDTQYF.

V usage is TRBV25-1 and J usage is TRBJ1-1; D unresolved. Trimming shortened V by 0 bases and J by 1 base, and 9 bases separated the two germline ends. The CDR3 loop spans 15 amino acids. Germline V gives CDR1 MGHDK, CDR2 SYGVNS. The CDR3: CASSEYHRPNTEAFF. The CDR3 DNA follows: TGTGCCAGCAGTGAATACCACAGACCGAACACTGAAGCTTTCTTT.

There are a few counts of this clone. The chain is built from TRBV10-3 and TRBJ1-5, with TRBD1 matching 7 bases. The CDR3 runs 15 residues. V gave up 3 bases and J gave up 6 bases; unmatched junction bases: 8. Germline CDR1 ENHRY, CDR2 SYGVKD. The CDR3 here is CAISDLGGDGQPQHF. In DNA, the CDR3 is TGTGCCATCAGTGATTTAGGGGGCGACGGTCAGCCCCAGCATTTT.

The CDR3 loop is CASSAYLPGLAGQNPKQFF. CDR3 in DNA: TGTGCCAGCAGTGCGTATCTACCGGGACTAGCGGGACAAAACCCCAAGCAGTTCTTC. The rearrangement uses TRBV28 and TRBJ2-1, with 13 bases matching TRBD2. This CDR3 region has 19 residues. The V and J ends lost 5 bases and 11 bases, in that order; junction bases with no gene match: 21. Germline values: CDR1 MDHEN, CDR2 SYDVKM.

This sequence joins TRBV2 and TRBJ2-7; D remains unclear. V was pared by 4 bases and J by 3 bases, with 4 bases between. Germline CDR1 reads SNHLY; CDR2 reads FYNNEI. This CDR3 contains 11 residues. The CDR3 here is CASSVFYEQYF. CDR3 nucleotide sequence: TGTGCCAGCAGTGTCTTCTACGAGCAGTACTTC.

CDR3 amino acids: CASSVEGEASYEQYF. The CDR3 DNA is TGTGCCAGCAGCGTAGAAGGGGAAGCTTCCTACGAGCAGTACTTC. The V and J genes are TRBV9 and TRBJ2-7, with a possible D match to TRBD1 (5 bases). CDR1 SGDLS and CDR2 YYNGEE come from the germline V gene. This CDR3 comprises 15 residues. With 0 bases removed from V and 1 base from J, the gap between germline ends came to 11 bases. Variable domain in full (rest from reference TRBV9 and TRBJ2-7): DSGVTQTPKHLITATGQRVTLRCSPRSGDLSVYWYQQSLDQGLQFLIQYYNGEERAKGNILERFSAQQFPDLHSELNLSSLELGDSALYFCASSVEGEASYEQYFGPGTRLTVT.

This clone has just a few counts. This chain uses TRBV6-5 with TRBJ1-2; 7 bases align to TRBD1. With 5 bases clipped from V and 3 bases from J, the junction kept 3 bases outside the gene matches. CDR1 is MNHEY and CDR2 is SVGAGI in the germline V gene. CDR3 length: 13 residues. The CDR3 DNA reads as TGTGCCAGCAGTAGTACAGGGGACTATGGCTACACCTTC. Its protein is CASSSTGDYGYTF.

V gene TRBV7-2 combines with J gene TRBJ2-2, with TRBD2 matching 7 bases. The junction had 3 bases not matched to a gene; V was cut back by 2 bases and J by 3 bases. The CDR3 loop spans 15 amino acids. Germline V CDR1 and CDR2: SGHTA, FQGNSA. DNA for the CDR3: TGTGCCAGCAGCTTAAGGACTAGATACACCGGGGAGCTGTTTTTT. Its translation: CASSLRTRYTGELFF. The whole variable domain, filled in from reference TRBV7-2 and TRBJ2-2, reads GAGVSQSPSNKVTEKGKDVELRCDPISGHTALYWYRQSLGQGLEFLIYFQGNSAPDKSGLPSDRFSAERTGGSVSTLTIQRTQQEDSAVYLCASSLRTRYTGELFFGEGSRLTVL.

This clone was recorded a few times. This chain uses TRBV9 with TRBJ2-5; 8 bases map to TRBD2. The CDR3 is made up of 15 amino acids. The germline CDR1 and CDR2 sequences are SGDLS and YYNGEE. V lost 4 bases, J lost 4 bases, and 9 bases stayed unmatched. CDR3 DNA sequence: TGTGCCAGCAGCACGGCTAGCGGGTTATCAGAGACCCAGTACTTC. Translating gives CASSTASGLSETQYF. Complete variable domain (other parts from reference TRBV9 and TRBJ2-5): DSGVTQTPKHLITATGQRVTLRCSPRSGDLSVYWYQQSLDQGLQFLIQYYNGEERAKGNILERFSAQQFPDLHSELNLSSLELGDSALYFCASSTASGLSETQYFGPGTRLLVL.

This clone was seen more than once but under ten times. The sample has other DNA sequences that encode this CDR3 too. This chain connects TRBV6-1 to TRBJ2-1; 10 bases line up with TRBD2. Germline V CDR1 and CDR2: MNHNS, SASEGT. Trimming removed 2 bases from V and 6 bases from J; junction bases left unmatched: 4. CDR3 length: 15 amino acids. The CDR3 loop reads CASSERTSGINEQFF. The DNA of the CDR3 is TGTGCCAGCAGTGAACGTACTAGCGGGATCAATGAGCAGTTCTTC.

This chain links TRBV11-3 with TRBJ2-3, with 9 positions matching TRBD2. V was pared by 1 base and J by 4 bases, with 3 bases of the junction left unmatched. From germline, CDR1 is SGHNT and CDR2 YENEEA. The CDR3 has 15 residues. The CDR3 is CASSLGAGGADTQYF. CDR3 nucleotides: TGTGCCAGCAGCTTAGGCGCGGGAGGGGCAGATACGCAGTATTTT. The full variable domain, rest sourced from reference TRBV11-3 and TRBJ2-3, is EAGVVQSPRYKIIEKKQPVAFWCNPISGHNTLYWYLQNLGQGPELLIRYENEEAVDDSQLPKDRFSAERLKGVDSTLKIQPAELGDSAVYLCASSLGAGGADTQYFGPGTRLTVL.